This TCR beta chain is drawn from a study of blood T cell repertoires in COVID-19. The wider study: COVID-19 samples, acute and convalescent, were from the United States, Italy and Spain. PBMCs, B-cell-depleted T cells, or T cells were the source of the cDNA or gDNA that made up the material.

As originally analysed: Estimated nucleated cell counts came from reference gene primer amplification. Only in-frame clones appear in the TCRdb table, and some are missing; sequencing was by immunoSEQ multiplex PCR. D and trimming come from the DNA, and the V and J calls and clone size come from that table. The table includes approximately 180,000 clones, 82% detected once. V dropped 0 bases and J dropped 2 bases, with 16 bases sitting between them. Germline V CDR1 and CDR2: LNHNV, YYDKDF (reference sequence). The CDR3 is 17 amino acids. This TCR came from a woman aged 70-85 years with acute or convalescent COVID-19. J is TRBJ2-5 and V is TRBV15; D gene uncertain. The specimen sequenced was peripheral blood. CDR3 DNA sequence: TGTGCCACCAGCAGAGAGGGCAGAACCCCAAAACAAGAGACCCAGTACTTC. This translates into CATSREGRTPKQETQYF. The variable domain in full, with the rest retrieved from reference TRBV15 and TRBJ2-5, is DAMVIQNPRYQVTQFGKPVTLSCSQTLNHNVMYWYQQKSSQAPKLLFHYYDKDFNNEADTPDNFQSRRPNTSFCFLDIRSPGLGDTAMYLCATSREGRTPKQETQYFGPGTRLLVL.